Presented here are 12 T cell receptor beta chains from one specimen sequenced in a study of identical twins. One entry per CDR3 protein results from TCRdb running MiXCR on the 5' RACE reads. The table records 640,000 or so distinct CDR3 sequences, 6% to 6.5% of them present only once. Sample: naive T cells sorted from blood. These receptors all come from a young man in good health.

This clonotype was found a few times. This chain links TRBV29-1 with TRBJ2-1, with D hard to call. Trimming stripped 0 bases from V and 10 bases from J, with 13 bases between. The CDR3 runs to 13 residues. Looked up from germline, CDR1 is SQVTM and CDR2 is ANQGSEA. In nucleotides, the CDR3 is TGCAGCGTTGAAGATCCTGGGCGGAGCGAGCAGTTCTTC. Amino acid sequence: CSVEDPGRSEQFF.

This clonotype was counted ten times or more. This sequence joins TRBV9 and TRBJ2-5; no reliable D call. The CDR3 has 14 residues. Trimming stripped 4 bases from V and 1 base from J, with 11 bases between. CDR1 is SGDLS, CDR2 YYNGEE, per germline. The CDR3 sequence: CASSSQGPQETQYF. In nucleotides, the CDR3 is TGTGCCAGCAGCAGCCAAGGGCCCCAAGAGACCCAGTACTTC.

This clonotype was counted between two and nine times. The genes are TRBV12-3 or TRBV12-4 and TRBJ2-1; D not resolved. V was pared by 5 bases and J by 9 bases, with 14 bases between. The CDR3 covers 13 residues. CDR3 sequence reads: CASSPPIKGEQFF. The CDR3 DNA reads TGTGCCAGCAGTCCCCCCATCAAGGGTGAGCAGTTCTTC.

This clonotype was counted at least ten times. The chain combines TRBV9 with TRBJ2-1; D is possibly TRBD2 (5 bases). V was cut by 4 bases and J by 0 bases, with 11 bases left in between. The CDR3 has 15 amino acids. Germline CDR1 and CDR2: SGDLS and YYNGEE. Written as DNA, the CDR3 is TGTGCCAGCAGCTTCCTAGCAGCCTCCTACAATGAGCAGTTCTTC. Translating it yields CASSFLAASYNEQFF.

This clonotype came up many times. The V gene is TRBV10-3, the J gene TRBJ2-7; D is unresolved. Germline loops: CDR1 ENHRY, CDR2 SYGVKD. The V end lost 4 bases, the J end lost 1 base, and 5 bases lay between the germline ends. CDR3 size: 12 residues. This chain's CDR3 is CAISVRSYEQYF. CDR3 coding DNA: TGTGCCATCAGTGTGCGGTCCTACGAGCAGTACTTC.

The CDR3 here is CAWSILGTGNQPQHF. The CDR3 DNA reads as TGTGCCTGGAGCATCCTTGGGACAGGCAATCAGCCCCAGCATTTT. The rearrangement joins TRBV30 to TRBJ1-5; 7 positions agree with TRBD1. CDR1 GTSNPN and CDR2 SVGIG come from the germline V gene (reference sequence). Trimming cost V 3 bases and J 2 bases; bases outside gene matches: 7. This CDR3 contains 15 residues.

This clonotype was seen more than once but under ten times. The chain is built from TRBV6-1 and TRBJ1-5; 8 bases match TRBD1. Unmatched junction bases numbered 10, after V lost 6 bases and J lost 0 bases. Germline lookup yields CDR1 MNHNS and CDR2 SASEGT. The CDR3 sequence is 17 residues long. The CDR3 DNA is TGTGCCAGCAGACGGGACAGGAGCCCTTATAGCAATCAGCCCCAGCATTTT. Translation: CASRRDRSPYSNQPQHF.

This clonotype was observed many times. The V gene is TRBV3-1, the J gene TRBJ2-5, with D perhaps matching TRBD2 (5 bases). The germline CDR1 and CDR2 sequences are LGHDT and YNNKEL (reference sequence). The germline V and J ends were trimmed by 4 bases and 2 bases, with 11 bases remaining between them. This CDR3 contains 14 residues. The CDR3, as DNA: TGTGCCAGCAGCCCCGGACTGGTTCAAGAGACCCAGTACTTC. Its protein product is CASSPGLVQETQYF.

Many counts were recorded for this clonotype. One end of the junction does not line up with germline, which may come from a read error. The J gene is TRBJ1-1, the V gene TRBV30; 7 bases align to TRBD1. The CDR3 extends over 12 amino acids. CDR1 is GTSNPN and CDR2 is SVGIG in the germline V gene (reference sequence). The CDR3 here is CAWSVQILGQHF. The CDR3 region has the DNA TGTGCCTGGAGTGTACAGATTCTGGGACAGCACTTT.

This clonotype was seen ten or more times. The chain joins TRBV3-1 to TRBJ2-1; a weak D match, TRBD2 (5 bases). In germline, CDR1 is LGHDT, CDR2 YNNKEL (reference sequence). The ends were cut back, 1 base at V and 3 bases at J, with 10 bases in the middle. This CDR3 contains 15 residues. This chain's CDR3 is CASSQGRGDYNEQFF. In DNA form, the CDR3 reads TGTGCCAGCAGCCAAGGTCGGGGAGACTACAATGAGCAGTTCTTC.

CDR3 sequence: CSVGTFSYNEQFF. Written as DNA, the CDR3 is TGCAGCGTTGGAACCTTCTCCTACAATGAGCAGTTCTTC. V and J are TRBV29-1 and TRBJ2-1; D is unresolved. The CDR3 is 13 amino acids. The V end lost 4 bases, the J end lost 0 bases, and 7 bases lay between the germline ends. Germline V gives CDR1 SQVTM, CDR2 ANQGSEA.

This clonotype was detected ten times or more. The chain joins TRBV5-1 to TRBJ2-3, with TRBD2 matching over 7 bases. The junction had 9 bases not matched to a gene; V was cut back by 6 bases and J by 5 bases. CDR1 and CDR2 (germline): SGHRS, YFSETQ. The length of the CDR3 is 14 residues. Written as DNA, the CDR3 is TGCGCCAGCAACCCCGTAATAGCGGGAGATACGCAGTATTTT. Its protein product is CASNPVIAGDTQYF.